This TCR beta chain was obtained from a study of molecular identifiers for immune sequencing clone quantification. Using 10%, 30% or 50% RNA, naive CD8 libraries were derived from roughly 20,000 to 1,000,000 sorted cells. For naive CD8 T cells, sorting used the CD8+CD4-CCR7+CD45RA+ phenotype. The study's findings and limits: In CMV-specific effectors, clones above 20 copies held over 98% of molecules; naive, under 1%.

This clonotype was seen a handful of times. The antigen is not known. Libraries of bulk TCR were made by previously described methods (with listed TCR primers). A single record per CDR3 protein comes from TCRdb applying MiXCR to the PCR reads. This sample carries about 300,000 distinct CDR3 sequences, 20% to 25% of them seen once, and the ten largest clones take 0.75% to 0.85%. The CDR3 sequence is 13 residues long. The germline V and J ends were trimmed by 8 bases and 5 bases, with 15 bases remaining between them. Germline assignment: CDR1 SEHNR and CDR2 FQNEAQ (reference sequence). This sequence was found in a human donor in good health. Some libraries in this study had Jurkat cell RNA spiked in. The chain couples TRBV7-9 to TRBJ1-2; D is possibly TRBD1 (5 bases). Sequenced sample: naive CD8+ T cells from blood, with Jurkat cell RNA spiked in. Subset noted: FACS-sorted CD8+CD4-CCR7+CD45RA+ naive T cells. The CDR3 sequence: CASSSGTSYGYTF. The CDR3 region has the DNA TGTGCCAGCTCCTCCGGGACTTCTTATGGCTACACCTTC. The entire variable domain, with the rest obtained from reference TRBV7-9 and TRBJ1-2, is as follows: DTGVSQNPRHKITKRGQNVTFRCDPISEHNRLYWYRQTLGQGPEFLTYFQNEAQLEKSRLLSDRFSAERPKGSFSTLEIQRTEQGDSAMYLCASSSGTSYGYTFGSGTRLTVV.